What follows are 5 T cell receptor beta chains derived from one specimen sequenced in a study of cytomegalovirus exposure and HLA in healthy donors. Use of 60 Vbeta and 13 Jbeta primers characterized the PCR. The repertoire was sequenced with immunoSEQ multiplex PCR; TCRdb's copy has only in-frame clones and lacks some. Of around 140,000 clones listed, around 70% are singletons. Sequences were obtained from PBMCs. The source of these receptors is a woman in her fifties or sixties in good health and CMV-seropositive.

The V gene is TRBV5-5, the J gene TRBJ1-1, with D unclear. Germline assignment: CDR1 SGHKS and CDR2 YYEKEE (reference sequence). CDR3 size: 14 residues. V lost 6 bases, J lost 4 bases, and 16 bases lay in between. CDR3 sequence: CASTFNPRGTEAFF. The CDR3 DNA reads as TGTGCCAGCACCTTTAATCCCCGGGGCACTGAAGCTTTCTTT.

The genes are TRBV6-1 and TRBJ1-5; 7 nucleotides line up with TRBD1. The junction had 5 bases not matched to a gene; V was cut back by 2 bases and J by 7 bases. CDR1 is MNHNS and CDR2 is SASEGT in the germline V gene. The length of the CDR3 is 14 residues. The CDR3 spells CASSEIGGGQPQHF. The CDR3, as DNA: TGTGCCAGCAGTGAAATAGGGGGCGGGCAGCCCCAGCATTTT.

In its sample, this clone was seen once. The J gene is TRBJ1-2, the V gene TRBV28; maybe TRBD1 (6 bases). Germline CDR1 and CDR2: MDHEN and SYDVKM. The CDR3 runs 13 residues. Trimming left V 5 bases short and J 8 bases short, with 15 bases between. DNA for the CDR3: TGTGCCAGCAGTGGTCAGGGGTGGGGGGGCTACACCTTC. Its translation is CASSGQGWGGYTF.

The chain couples TRBV6-1 to TRBJ2-7; 8 nucleotides line up with TRBD2. Germline CDR1 reads MNHNS; CDR2 reads SASEGT. The CDR3 totals 15 residues. The junction had 8 bases not matched to a gene; V was cut back by 7 bases and J by 0 bases. The CDR3 bases are TGTGCCAGCACCCATAGCGGGATGCTCTCCTACGAGCAGTACTTC. Protein product: CASTHSGMLSYEQYF.

The chain carries TRBV6-5 and TRBJ2-1, with unresolved D. Per the germline V gene, CDR1 is MNHEY and CDR2 is SVGAGI. This CDR3 comprises 15 residues. V gave up 0 bases and J gave up 5 bases, with 11 bases separating them. CDR3: CASSYSMAANNEQFF. The DNA for the CDR3 is TGTGCCAGCAGTTACTCGATGGCTGCAAACAATGAGCAGTTCTTC.